These 15 T cell receptor beta chains came from one sample sequenced in a study of shared clonotypes between healthy human individuals. Generated by immunoSEQ multiplex PCR, the TCRdb table keeps only in-frame clones and is missing some. The sample includes some 2,000,000 clones, around 95% of them seen just once. Material: naive CD4+ T cells sorted from blood. Subset of the sample: CD45RA+ positively selected. These receptors originate from a man younger than 30 in good health.

The V gene is TRBV19, the J gene TRBJ2-1; 7 nucleotides agree with TRBD2. CDR1 is LNHDA, CDR2 SQIVND, per germline (reference sequence). Trimming took 5 bases from V and 2 from J; bases not matched to a gene: 12. CDR3 length: 17 amino acids. CDR3 DNA sequence: TGTGCCAGTAGTTCCTACCTTAAGGGAGGGACCTACAATGAGCAGTTCTTC. Protein sequence: CASSSYLKGGTYNEQFF. Variable domain in full (rest from reference TRBV19 and TRBJ2-1): DGGITQSPKYLFRKEGQNVTLSCEQNLNHDAMYWYRQDPGQGLRLIYYSQIVNDFQKGDIAEGYSVSREKKESFPLTVTSAQKNPTAFYLCASSSYLKGGTYNEQFFGPGTRLTVL.

This sequence joins TRBV7-8 and TRBJ2-6, with 9 bases aligning to TRBD1. J was trimmed by 0 bases and V by 5 bases; bases with no gene match: 8. From germline, CDR1 is SGHVS and CDR2 FQNEAQ. The CDR3 runs 18 residues. DNA of the CDR3: TGTGCCAGCAGCATAAGGACAGGGGCCGACTCTGGGGCCAACGTCCTGACTTTC. Amino acids: CASSIRTGADSGANVLTF.

V is TRBV15 and J is TRBJ2-3; 7 bases fit TRBD1. Germline-derived CDR1 and CDR2 are LNHNV and YYDKDF (reference sequence). This CDR3 has 15 residues. With V trimmed by 6 bases and J by 0 bases, 6 bases remained unmatched. The CDR3, as DNA: TGTGCCACCAGAGTCGGACAGGATAGCACAGATACGCAGTATTTT. This translates into CATRVGQDSTDTQYF.

The chain has TRBV5-1 and TRBJ1-2; unclear D gene. Germline values: CDR1 SGHRS, CDR2 YFSETQ. The CDR3 totals 14 residues. V lost 0 bases, J lost 3 bases, and 9 bases lay in between. CDR3 DNA: TGCGCCAGCAGCTTGGTGGGTGTGGACTATGGCTACACCTTC. It is translated as CASSLVGVDYGYTF.

This chain joins TRBV18 and TRBJ2-7; D perhaps matches TRBD2 (6 bases). This CDR3 contains 13 residues. Trimming shortened V by 3 bases and J by 2 bases, and 8 bases separated the two germline ends. Germline V gene sequence: CDR1 KGHSH, CDR2 LQKENI. This CDR3 is CASSPRDAYEQYF. The CDR3 DNA reads as TGTGCCAGCTCACCGCGGGACGCCTACGAGCAGTACTTC.

Here the CDR3 reads CASRDDVWVQARNTEAFF. Written as DNA, the CDR3 is TGCGCCAGCAGAGACGACGTTTGGGTGCAGGCTAGAAACACTGAAGCTTTCTTT. The genes are TRBV10-2 and TRBJ1-1; D gene ambiguous. The CDR3 spans 18 residues. Trimming took 6 bases from V and 2 from J, leaving 25 bases between them. Germline CDR1 reads WSHSY; CDR2 reads SAAADI.

This rearrangement joins TRBV7-8 to TRBJ1-5; D possibly corresponds to TRBD1 (5 bases). Germline V gives CDR1 SGHVS, CDR2 FQNEAQ. Trimming left V 9 bases short and J 0 bases short, with 9 bases between. There are 13 residues in the CDR3. The CDR3 DNA sequence: TGTGCCAGTGGGGGAGATAGCAATCAGCCCCAGCATTTT. Its translation is CASGGDSNQPQHF.

This chain links TRBV6-6 with TRBJ1-3; D gene uncertain. The V end lost 3 bases, the J end lost 0 bases, and 12 bases lay between the germline ends. CDR3 length equals 16 residues. Germline assignment: CDR1 MNHNY and CDR2 SVGAGI (reference sequence). The CDR3 bases are TGTGCCAGCAGTTATGGGAGGAGCGTCTCTGGAAACACCATATATTTT. It yields the protein CASSYGRSVSGNTIYF.

This chain uses TRBV28 with TRBJ2-7, with D possibly matching TRBD2 (7 bases). The CDR3 covers 15 residues. Germline CDR1 is MDHEN and CDR2 is SYDVKM. The V gene lost 1 base and the J gene lost 5 bases, with 15 bases spanning the gap. CDR3 sequence (DNA): TGTGCCAGCAGTTTATCGTCCGGGGGGCTGGACGAGCAGTACTTC. The encoded protein is CASSLSSGGLDEQYF.

The CDR3 loop reads CASSPPTSGRLTDTQYF. CDR3 in DNA: TGTGCCAGCTCACCACCGACTAGCGGGAGGCTCACAGATACGCAGTATTTT. The chain joins TRBV18 to TRBJ2-3, with 13 bases that match TRBD2. V dropped 0 bases and J dropped 2; count of bases not matched to a gene: 2. This CDR3 region has 17 residues. Germline lookup yields CDR1 KGHSH and CDR2 LQKENI.

The chain joins TRBV18 to TRBJ1-2, with D hard to call. This CDR3 is built from 15 residues. V lost 6 bases and J lost 0, with 14 bases in between. CDR1 and CDR2 from the germline V gene are KGHSH and LQKENI. The DNA of the CDR3 is TGTGCCAGCTCCCCGGTCTGGCAGACTAACTATGGCTACACCTTC. This sequence encodes CASSPVWQTNYGYTF.

The J gene is TRBJ1-4, the V gene TRBV7-9; weak D call: TRBD1 (6 bases). Germline V lookup: CDR1 SEHNR, CDR2 FQNEAQ (reference sequence). This CDR3 region has 11 residues. V dropped 5 bases and J dropped 12 bases, with 10 bases sitting between them. CDR3 loop: CASSRTAELFF. DNA of the CDR3: TGTGCCAGCAGCCGGACAGCTGAACTGTTTTTT. Drawing the rest from reference TRBV7-9 and TRBJ1-4, the complete variable domain is DTGVSQNPRHKITKRGQNVTFRCDPISEHNRLYWYRQTLGQGPEFLTYFQNEAQLEKSRLLSDRFSAERPKGSFSTLEIQRTEQGDSAMYLCASSRTAELFFGSGTQLSVL.

V and J are TRBV19 and TRBJ1-2; tentative D call: TRBD1 (6 bases). V lost 7 bases, J lost 4 bases, and 19 bases lay in between. This CDR3 spans 15 amino acids. The germline V gene encodes CDR1 LNHDA and CDR2 SQIVND (reference sequence). CDR3: CASIGPDRATYGYTF. CDR3 nucleotides: TGTGCCAGTATTGGCCCGGACAGAGCGACCTATGGCTACACCTTC.

J is TRBJ2-2 and V is TRBV29-1; 10 bases map to TRBD2. V lost 6 bases, J lost 6 bases, and 7 bases stayed unmatched. The CDR3 extends over 14 amino acids. Per germline, CDR1 SQVTM and CDR2 ANQGSEA. CDR3 amino acids: CSVLAGGRAGELFF. CDR3 DNA: TGCAGCGTATTAGCGGGAGGTCGGGCCGGGGAGCTGTTTTTT.

This chain connects TRBV5-1 to TRBJ2-2; 8 positions match TRBD1. This CDR3 has 18 amino acids. V shed 3 bases, J shed 1 base, and the junction held 11 bases outside the gene matches. CDR1 is SGHRS, CDR2 YFSETQ, per germline. Here the CDR3 reads CASSSGTGDTKNTGELFF. CDR3 bases: TGCGCCAGCAGCTCGGGGACAGGAGACACAAAGAACACCGGGGAGCTGTTTTTT.